This is a list of T cell receptor beta chains from one sample in a study of blood T cell repertoires in COVID-19. The repertoire was sequenced with immunoSEQ multiplex PCR; TCRdb's copy has only in-frame clones and lacks some. This sample yields about 94,000 clones, of which just over 85% are seen a single time; approximately 12% belongs to the top ten. Sequenced material: peripheral blood. The receptors were sampled from a woman aged 55-75 years in a cohort sampled during active or convalescent COVID-19. Each CDR3 is given with its conserved first and last residue. D genes are given only for firm matches. The size field is filled for only some rows; it gives once, few, many or a size class.

d_gene: TRBD1; abundance: NA; v_gene: TRBV12-3/TRBV12-4; j_gene: TRBJ1-1; CDR3aa: CASRQGARTEAFF; CDR3nt: TGTGCCAGCAGGCAGGGGGCGCGGACTGAAGCTTTCTTT
d_gene: TRBD1; abundance: once; v_gene: TRBV7-8; j_gene: TRBJ1-2; CDR3aa: CASSLAQGAGGYTF; CDR3nt: TGTGCCAGCAGCTTAGCGCAGGGGGCGGGAGGCTACACCTTC
d_gene: NA; abundance: NA; v_gene: TRBV2; j_gene: TRBJ1-6; CDR3aa: CASSERRVNSPLHF; CDR3nt: TGTGCCAGCAGTGAACGCAGGGTTAATTCACCCCTCCACTTT
d_gene: NA; abundance: NA; v_gene: TRBV24-1; j_gene: TRBJ2-3; CDR3aa: CATSGSPSTDTQYF; CDR3nt: TGTGCCACCAGTGGTTCCCCTAGCACAGATACGCAGTATTTT
d_gene: NA; abundance: NA; v_gene: TRBV7-9; j_gene: TRBJ2-7; CDR3aa: CASSSLSSGEQYF; CDR3nt: TGTGCCAGCAGCTCCCTATCTTCCGGCGAGCAGTACTTC
d_gene: NA; abundance: NA; v_gene: TRBV11-2; j_gene: TRBJ1-2; CDR3aa: CASSFAPGEGYGYTF; CDR3nt: TGTGCCAGCAGCTTTGCCCCAGGCGAGGGCTATGGCTACACCTTC
d_gene: NA; abundance: few; v_gene: TRBV5-5; j_gene: TRBJ1-1; CDR3aa: CASSLRGLKLRGYTEAFF; CDR3nt: TGTGCCAGCAGCTTGAGAGGGTTAAAGCTTAGGGGGTACACTGAAGCTTTCTTT
d_gene: TRBD1; abundance: NA; v_gene: TRBV5-6; j_gene: TRBJ1-6; CDR3aa: CASSPGTGAYNSPLHF; CDR3nt: TGTGCCAGCAGTCCCGGGACAGGTGCCTATAATTCACCCCTCCACTTT
d_gene: NA; abundance: once; v_gene: TRBV4-2; j_gene: TRBJ1-4; CDR3aa: CASSQAQGETNEKLFF; CDR3nt: TGTGCCAGCAGCCAAGCTCAAGGGGAAACTAATGAAAAACTGTTTTTT
d_gene: TRBD1; abundance: once; v_gene: TRBV11-2; j_gene: TRBJ2-7; CDR3aa: CASSFAHLGQGGYEQYF; CDR3nt: TGTGCCAGCAGCTTCGCACATCTTGGACAGGGAGGCTACGAGCAGTACTTC
d_gene: TRBD1; abundance: NA; v_gene: TRBV6-5; j_gene: TRBJ2-7; CDR3aa: CASSRDRAMEQYF; CDR3nt: TGTGCCAGCAGTCGGGACAGGGCCATGGAGCAGTACTTC
d_gene: TRBD1; abundance: NA; v_gene: TRBV12-3/TRBV12-4; j_gene: TRBJ2-3; CDR3aa: CASSGQGPDTQYF; CDR3nt: TGTGCCAGCAGCGGACAGGGGCCAGATACGCAGTATTTT
d_gene: TRBD1; abundance: NA; v_gene: TRBV28; j_gene: TRBJ2-5; CDR3aa: CASSWTGGAETQYF; CDR3nt: TGTGCCAGCAGCTGGACAGGGGGGGCAGAGACCCAGTACTTC
d_gene: TRBD1; abundance: NA; v_gene: TRBV7-3; j_gene: TRBJ1-2; CDR3aa: CASSLERGDRGYGYTF; CDR3nt: TGTGCCAGCAGCTTAGAGAGGGGGGACAGGGGCTATGGCTACACCTTC
d_gene: TRBD2; abundance: NA; v_gene: TRBV24-1; j_gene: TRBJ2-3; CDR3aa: CATSDFGGGQDTQYF; CDR3nt: TGTGCCACCAGTGATTTCGGGGGGGGACAAGATACGCAGTATTTT
d_gene: TRBD1; abundance: few; v_gene: TRBV10-1; j_gene: TRBJ2-5; CDR3aa: CASSPGQGRAETQYF; CDR3nt: TGCGCCAGCAGCCCCGGACAGGGTAGAGCCGAGACCCAGTACTTC
d_gene: TRBD2; abundance: NA; v_gene: TRBV5-1; j_gene: TRBJ2-1; CDR3aa: CASSSLLAGSYNEQFF; CDR3nt: TGCGCCAGCAGCTCCCTTTTAGCGGGGTCCTACAATGAGCAGTTCTTC
d_gene: TRBD2; abundance: NA; v_gene: TRBV4-1; j_gene: TRBJ2-5; CDR3aa: CASSQGGRAGRGETQYF; CDR3nt: TGCGCCAGCAGCCAAGGAGGTCGGGCAGGGAGGGGAGAGACCCAGTACTTC
d_gene: TRBD2; abundance: NA; v_gene: TRBV4-2; j_gene: TRBJ2-3; CDR3aa: CASSQAIAGGQDTQYF; CDR3nt: TGTGCCAGCAGCCAAGCCATAGCGGGGGGGCAAGATACGCAGTATTTT
d_gene: TRBD2; abundance: NA; v_gene: TRBV11-3; j_gene: TRBJ2-1; CDR3aa: CASSLTSGRDEQFF; CDR3nt: TGTGCCAGCAGCTTAACAAGCGGGAGAGATGAGCAGTTCTTC
d_gene: NA; abundance: NA; v_gene: TRBV19; j_gene: TRBJ2-3; CDR3aa: CASGLRAADTQYF; CDR3nt: TGTGCCAGTGGTTTGAGGGCCGCGGATACGCAGTATTTT
d_gene: TRBD2; abundance: NA; v_gene: TRBV6-5; j_gene: TRBJ2-3; CDR3aa: CASRPGGPHTDTQYF; CDR3nt: TGTGCCAGCAGACCGGGGGGGCCTCATACAGATACGCAGTATTTT
d_gene: TRBD1; abundance: NA; v_gene: TRBV7-9; j_gene: TRBJ2-3; CDR3aa: CASSDDRGSSTDTQYF; CDR3nt: TGTGCCAGCAGCGACGACAGGGGGAGTAGCACAGATACGCAGTATTTT
d_gene: TRBD1; abundance: NA; v_gene: TRBV6-4; j_gene: TRBJ1-1; CDR3aa: CASSDSAQGGNTEAFF; CDR3nt: TGTGCCAGCAGTGACTCGGCACAGGGGGGGAACACTGAAGCTTTCTTT
d_gene: TRBD1; abundance: NA; v_gene: TRBV24-1; j_gene: TRBJ1-6; CDR3aa: CATNGQDHGQTAENSPLHF; CDR3nt: TGTGCCACCAACGGACAGGACCACGGGCAGACGGCGGAAAATTCACCCCTCCACTTT
d_gene: TRBD1; abundance: NA; v_gene: TRBV18; j_gene: TRBJ1-3; CDR3aa: CASSPPGQGSGNTIYF; CDR3nt: TGTGCCAGCTCACCCCCGGGACAGGGCTCTGGAAACACCATATATTTT
d_gene: TRBD1; abundance: NA; v_gene: TRBV12-3/TRBV12-4; j_gene: TRBJ2-3; CDR3aa: CASSKQGPDTQYF; CDR3nt: TGTGCCAGCAGCAAACAGGGGCCAGATACGCAGTATTTT
d_gene: TRBD2; abundance: NA; v_gene: TRBV5-4; j_gene: TRBJ2-5; CDR3aa: CASSPGGSGGQETQYF; CDR3nt: TGTGCCAGCAGCCCCGGGGGGAGCGGGGGGCAAGAGACCCAGTACTTC
d_gene: NA; abundance: NA; v_gene: TRBV2; j_gene: TRBJ1-5; CDR3aa: CASSGQGHQPQHF; CDR3nt: TGTGCCAGCAGTGGGCAGGGGCATCAGCCCCAGCATTTT
d_gene: TRBD1; abundance: NA; v_gene: TRBV6-5; j_gene: TRBJ1-1; CDR3aa: CASSSRRTGSAFF; CDR3nt: TGTGCCAGCAGTTCCCGGAGGACAGGGTCGGCTTTCTTT
d_gene: TRBD1; abundance: NA; v_gene: TRBV2; j_gene: TRBJ2-7; CDR3aa: CASSGDSSYEQYF; CDR3nt: TGTGCCAGCAGTGGGGACAGCTCCTACGAGCAGTACTTC
d_gene: TRBD1; abundance: NA; v_gene: TRBV11-2; j_gene: TRBJ2-3; CDR3aa: CASSLVGGREDTQYF; CDR3nt: TGTGCCAGCAGCTTAGTAGGGGGCAGGGAAGATACGCAGTATTTT
d_gene: NA; abundance: NA; v_gene: TRBV6-5; j_gene: TRBJ1-4; CDR3aa: CASSYRSNEKLFF; CDR3nt: TGTGCCAGCAGTTACAGGAGTAATGAAAAACTGTTTTTT
d_gene: NA; abundance: NA; v_gene: TRBV6-5; j_gene: TRBJ1-5; CDR3aa: CASSWGEVEGYQPQHF; CDR3nt: TGTGCCAGCAGTTGGGGCGAGGTGGAGGGATATCAGCCCCAGCATTTT
d_gene: TRBD1; abundance: NA; v_gene: TRBV5-4; j_gene: TRBJ1-1; CDR3aa: CASRVTGPNTEAFF; CDR3nt: TGTGCCAGCAGGGTGACAGGGCCGAACACTGAAGCTTTCTTT
d_gene: TRBD1; abundance: NA; v_gene: TRBV7-2; j_gene: TRBJ1-2; CDR3aa: CASSLGHRDSYGYTF; CDR3nt: TGTGCCAGCAGCTTAGGACACCGGGACAGCTATGGCTACACCTTC
d_gene: TRBD1; abundance: few; v_gene: TRBV2; j_gene: TRBJ1-2; CDR3aa: CASSEPGQGYHGYTF; CDR3nt: TGTGCCAGCAGTGAGCCGGGACAGGGGTATCATGGCTACACCTTC
d_gene: NA; abundance: NA; v_gene: TRBV9; j_gene: TRBJ2-5; CDR3aa: CASSLHQETQYF; CDR3nt: TGTGCCAGCAGCCTCCACCAAGAGACCCAGTACTTC
d_gene: NA; abundance: NA; v_gene: TRBV5-1; j_gene: TRBJ2-5; CDR3aa: CASSLGGVQETQYF; CDR3nt: TGCGCCAGCAGCTTGGGGGGGGTCCAAGAGACCCAGTACTTC
d_gene: NA; abundance: NA; v_gene: TRBV9; j_gene: TRBJ1-1; CDR3aa: CASSGGQMNTEAFF; CDR3nt: TGTGCCAGCAGCGGAGGACAGATGAACACTGAAGCTTTCTTT
d_gene: NA; abundance: NA; v_gene: TRBV13; j_gene: TRBJ2-7; CDR3aa: CASSLGGKRDEQYF; CDR3nt: TGTGCCAGCAGCTTAGGCGGGAAGCGGGACGAGCAGTACTTC
d_gene: NA; abundance: NA; v_gene: TRBV28; j_gene: TRBJ2-7; CDR3aa: CASSSLYEQYF; CDR3nt: TGTGCCAGCAGTTCCCTCTACGAGCAGTACTTC